This T cell receptor beta chain was sequenced for a study of metastatic and nonmetastatic thyroid tumors. Overall study: Peripheral blood and tumor or nodule samples from malignant and benign thyroid patients were compared.

The sample holds many counts of this clone. Its antigen is still unknown. A much larger clonotype is one base distant, so this may be a read error. Every patient was untreated before thyroid surgery. V was clipped by 8 bases and J by 8 bases, with 14 bases between them. Germline V CDR1 and CDR2: MNHNS, SASEGT. The length of the CDR3 is 12 residues. Study results and caveats: Compared with benign nodules, malignant thyroid tumors were reported to have significantly higher TCR beta diversity in both blood and tumor.

In the original processing: Clinicopathological groups supplied CDR3 differences that were used to build a distant-metastasis classifier for papillary thyroid cancer. TCRdb re-called the PCR reads with MiXCR. TCRdb's processing, not the authors', yielded these V and J calls. Of over 20,000 clones listed, 20% to 30% are singletons. The sample taken for sequencing was tumor tissue. The clonotype originates from a male donor with papillary thyroid cancer or a benign thyroid nodule (not recorded which). Some clones in this sample may be carry-over from other donors' samples. The chain has TRBV6-1 and TRBJ2-3, with D possibly matching TRBD2 (7 bases). The CDR3 coding sequence is TGTGCCAGCGGGACAAGGGGGGGTACGCAGTATTTT. Translated: CASGTRGGTQYF.